These 19 T cell receptor beta chains originate from one sample sequenced in a study of beta chain features in type 1 diabetes. Study outcomes and limitations: Type 1 diabetes patients had moderately but significantly shorter TCRB CDR3s in all four CD4+ subsets.

Expressed TCRB transcripts got sequenced, as all isolated RNA was reverse transcribed. Measured with immunoSEQ multiplex PCR; TCRdb has only the in-frame clones, and not every one. The sample lists about 710,000 clones, more than 12% occurring once. The antigens of these receptors remain unknown. Material for sequencing was naive CD4+ T cells from blood. The receptor source for this set is a man younger than 35 with type 1 diabetes.

The gene calls are TRBV29-1 and TRBJ2-4, with D possibly matching TRBD2 (5 bases). Trimming removed 6 bases at V and 8 bases at J, with 11 bases between. Per germline, CDR1 SQVTM and CDR2 ANQGSEA. The CDR3 consists of 11 residues. The CDR3, as DNA: TGCAGCGTGAACAGCGGAGACATTCAGTACTTC. Encoded protein: CSVNSGDIQYF.

This clone was counted a single time. J is TRBJ1-6 and V is TRBV9; TRBD1 matches at 11 bases. The J segment lost 10 bases and the V segment lost 5 bases, leaving 5 bases of the junction unmatched. The CDR3 is 14 residues long. CDR1 is SGDLS, CDR2 YYNGEE, per germline. The CDR3 sequence is CASRRGQGDSPLHF. The CDR3 region has the DNA TGTGCCAGCAGACGGGGACAGGGGGACTCACCCCTCCACTTT.

CDR3 protein: CASSLEGGNTGELFF. CDR3 bases: TGTGCCAGCAGCTTAGAAGGAGGCAACACCGGGGAGCTGTTTTTT. The rearrangement joins TRBV13 to TRBJ2-2; possibly TRBD2 for D (5 bases). CDR3 length: 15 amino acids. Trimming took off 1 base at V and 2 bases at J, with 8 bases between the two ends. Germline V gives CDR1 PRHDT, CDR2 FYEKMQ (reference sequence).

The V and J genes are TRBV30 and TRBJ2-5; D unresolved. Trimming pared 2 bases from V and 5 bases from J, leaving 15 bases between. Germline-derived CDR1 and CDR2 are GTSNPN and SVGIG (reference sequence). This CDR3 contains 14 residues. In nucleotides, the CDR3 is TGTGCCTGGAGTATGACTTTTGTGGGGGAGACCCAGTACTTC. Its translation: CAWSMTFVGETQYF.

V gene TRBV10-3 combines with J gene TRBJ2-3; 7 positions match TRBD1. Trimming took 6 bases from V and 5 from J; bases not matched to a gene: 11. This CDR3 is 15 amino acids long. Germline CDR1 ENHRY, CDR2 SYGVKD. DNA for the CDR3: TGTGCCATCAGCCTGGACAGGTCAGGCCAAGATACGCAGTATTTT. Residues: CAISLDRSGQDTQYF.

The J gene is TRBJ1-1, the V gene TRBV29-1, with unresolved D. Per germline, CDR1 SQVTM and CDR2 ANQGSEA. Trimming shortened V by 8 bases and J by 5 bases, and 9 bases separated the two germline ends. This CDR3 spans 10 amino acids. CDR3 bases: TGCAGCACTTGGGAGACTGAAGCTTTCTTT. Its protein product is CSTWETEAFF.

V and J are TRBV5-1 and TRBJ1-1; possibly TRBD1 for D (6 bases). Deletions cut 4 bases from V and 4 bases from J, with 11 bases between. Germline loops: CDR1 SGHRS, CDR2 YFSETQ. The length of the CDR3 is 13 residues. CDR3 nucleotides: TGCGCCAGCAGCACGGGCAGGGGCACTGAAGCTTTCTTT. Protein sequence: CASSTGRGTEAFF.

This clone was detected a few times. The chain uses TRBV19 and TRBJ1-2; D uncertain. Looked up from germline, CDR1 is LNHDA and CDR2 is SQIVND (reference sequence). Trimming pared 3 bases from V and 6 bases from J, leaving 11 bases between. This CDR3 is 13 amino acids long. The DNA for the CDR3 is TGTGCCAGTAGTATCCTCCGCGGGGATGGCTACACCTTC. The encoded protein is CASSILRGDGYTF.

With respect to this clone: The sample has other DNA sequences that encode this CDR3 too. The chain joins TRBV9 to TRBJ2-1, with D tentatively TRBD1 or TRBD2 (6 bases each). The CDR3 is 14 residues long. Germline V gene lookup returns CDR1 SGDLS and CDR2 YYNGEE. V was pared by 0 bases and J by 6 bases, with 10 bases between. As DNA, the CDR3 is TGTGCCAGCAGCGTAGCTGGGGGGCGCAATGAGCAGTTCTTC. Encoded protein: CASSVAGGRNEQFF. Full variable domain (outside the CDR3, taken from reference TRBV9 and TRBJ2-1): DSGVTQTPKHLITATGQRVTLRCSPRSGDLSVYWYQQSLDQGLQFLIQYYNGEERAKGNILERFSAQQFPDLHSELNLSSLELGDSALYFCASSVAGGRNEQFFGPGTRLTVL.

This clone came up a few times. Other DNA variants within this sample encode the same CDR3. This rearrangement joins TRBV30 to TRBJ1-1; D ambiguous. The V and J ends lost 2 bases and 4 bases respectively, with 5 bases between them. This CDR3 spans 11 amino acids. In germline, CDR1 is GTSNPN, CDR2 SVGIG (reference sequence). The CDR3: CAWSSGTEAFF. Written as DNA, the CDR3 is TGTGCCTGGAGTTCTGGCACTGAAGCTTTCTTT.

This clone appeared a few times. The J gene is TRBJ2-5, the V gene TRBV27; no clear D. V gave up 5 bases and J gave up 0 bases, with 7 bases separating them. The CDR3 extends over 13 amino acids. Looked up from germline, CDR1 is MNHEY and CDR2 is SMNVEV (reference sequence). The CDR3 reads CASSPQHQETQYF. The CDR3 DNA follows: TGTGCCAGCAGTCCACAACACCAAGAGACCCAGTACTTC.

V usage is TRBV5-1 and J usage is TRBJ1-1; weak D call: TRBD1 (6 bases). V shed 5 bases and J shed 1 base, with 15 bases lying between them. The V gene's germline CDR1 is SGHRS and CDR2 YFSETQ. The CDR3 spans 15 residues. For the CDR3, the DNA is TGCGCCAGCAGGCCGATTCCACAGGGGAACACTGAAGCTTTCTTT. Protein: CASRPIPQGNTEAFF.

The chain couples TRBV4-1 to TRBJ1-4; TRBD1 might be the D (6 bases). Trimming shortened V by 4 bases and J by 0 bases, and 24 bases separated the two germline ends. The CDR3 is 20 residues long. The germline V gene has CDR1 MGHRA and CDR2 YSYEKL. The CDR3, as DNA: TGCGCCAGCAGCCCGCGGACCGGGACACAAGTGATAGCAACTAATGAAAAACTGTTTTTT. Its protein is CASSPRTGTQVIATNEKLFF.

This clone was counted a few times. The chain has TRBV29-1 and TRBJ2-1; TRBD2 matches 10 bases. CDR3 length: 16 amino acids. The germline V gene encodes CDR1 SQVTM and CDR2 ANQGSEA. V shed 4 bases and J 2 bases; nucleotides not matched to a gene: 8. CDR3 sequence reads: CSVGFTSGNAYNEQFF. The CDR3 DNA follows: TGCAGCGTTGGTTTTACTAGCGGGAACGCCTACAATGAGCAGTTCTTC.

This clone was found a few times. The V and J genes are TRBV7-2 and TRBJ2-2; TRBD1 matches 8 bases. Germline values: CDR1 SGHTA, CDR2 FQGNSA. This CDR3 is 14 amino acids long. J lost 7 bases, V lost 3 bases, and 4 bases had no gene match. In nucleotides, the CDR3 is TGTGCCAGCAGCTTGGACAGGGCCGGCGGGGAGCTGTTTTTT. Residues: CASSLDRAGGELFF. The full variable domain, with the rest looked up from reference TRBV7-2 and TRBJ2-2, is GAGVSQSPSNKVTEKGKDVELRCDPISGHTALYWYRQSLGQGLEFLIYFQGNSAPDKSGLPSDRFSAERTGGSVSTLTIQRTQQEDSAVYLCASSLDRAGGELFFGEGSRLTVL.

In its sample, this clone was seen once. The V call is TRBV7-2, the J call TRBJ2-7; 9 nucleotides match TRBD1. The length of the CDR3 is 18 residues. The ends lost 4 bases at V and 6 bases at J; junction bases unmatched: 19. CDR1 is SGHTA and CDR2 is FQGNSA in the germline V gene. This CDR3 reads CASSSLLGATRTGVEQYF. In DNA, the CDR3 is TGTGCCAGCAGCTCCCTCCTCGGTGCTACCCGGACAGGGGTCGAGCAGTACTTC.

Turning to this clone: This same CDR3 is encoded by further DNA sequences in the sample. The chain couples TRBV7-9 to TRBJ1-1; D unresolved. V lost 1 base and J 3 bases, leaving 3 bases between the germline ends. Germline CDR1 reads SEHNR; CDR2 reads FQNEAQ (reference sequence). This CDR3 comprises 12 residues. CDR3 bases: TGTGCCAGCAGCTTAGGGTACACTGAAGCTTTCTTT. It codes for CASSLGYTEAFF.

Here the CDR3 reads CASSFQRDTQYF. The DNA for the CDR3 is TGCGCCAGCAGCTTTCAAAGGGATACGCAGTATTTT. The V and J genes are TRBV5-1 and TRBJ2-3; D is undetermined. The CDR3 has 12 amino acids. Germline lookup yields CDR1 SGHRS and CDR2 YFSETQ. V gave up 2 bases and J gave up 6 bases, with 7 bases separating them.

The chain couples TRBV4-1 to TRBJ1-2; D remains unclear. From germline, CDR1 is MGHRA and CDR2 YSYEKL. The CDR3 consists of 15 residues. V was cut by 1 base and J by 3 bases, with 12 bases left in between. The CDR3 DNA sequence: TGCGCCAGCAGCCAAGCTACCCTCCGGGACTATGGCTACACCTTC. Amino acid sequence: CASSQATLRDYGYTF.